This T cell receptor beta chain originates from a study of graft-versus-host responses after intestinal transplantation. Germline V lookup: CDR1 MRHNA, CDR2 SNTAGT. The CDR3 loop spans 16 amino acids. V trimming: 2 bases; J trimming: 4 bases; junction bases outside the gene matches: 7. In regard to this clone: Antigen unknown.

Method: immunoSEQ multiplex PCR; TCRdb's copy keeps in-frame clones and lacks some. The table records about 90,000 clones, 80% to 95% of them present only once. Sequencing used unstimulated CD4+ T cells sorted from spleen or lymph node cells, obtained before intestinal transplant. The receptor was derived from a human donor who received an intestinal transplant. The gene calls are TRBV6-4 and TRBJ2-3, with 9 nucleotides matching TRBD2. CDR3 sequence reads: CASSDRGGRDPDTQYF. The CDR3 region has the DNA TGTGCCAGCAGTGACCGTGGCGGGAGGGACCCAGATACGCAGTATTTT.